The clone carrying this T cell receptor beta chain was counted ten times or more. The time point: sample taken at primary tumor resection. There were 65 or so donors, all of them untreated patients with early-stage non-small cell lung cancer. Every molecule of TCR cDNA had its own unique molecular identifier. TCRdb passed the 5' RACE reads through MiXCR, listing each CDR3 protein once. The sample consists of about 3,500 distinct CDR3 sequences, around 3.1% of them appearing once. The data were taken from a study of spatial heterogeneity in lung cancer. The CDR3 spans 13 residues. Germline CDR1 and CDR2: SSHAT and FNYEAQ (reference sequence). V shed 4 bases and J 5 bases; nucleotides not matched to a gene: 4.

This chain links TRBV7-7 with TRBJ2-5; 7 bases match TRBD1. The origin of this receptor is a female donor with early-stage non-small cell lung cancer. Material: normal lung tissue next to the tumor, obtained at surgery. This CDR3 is CASSSDRDETQYF. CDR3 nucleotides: TGTGCCAGCAGCTCTGACAGGGACGAGACCCAGTACTTC.